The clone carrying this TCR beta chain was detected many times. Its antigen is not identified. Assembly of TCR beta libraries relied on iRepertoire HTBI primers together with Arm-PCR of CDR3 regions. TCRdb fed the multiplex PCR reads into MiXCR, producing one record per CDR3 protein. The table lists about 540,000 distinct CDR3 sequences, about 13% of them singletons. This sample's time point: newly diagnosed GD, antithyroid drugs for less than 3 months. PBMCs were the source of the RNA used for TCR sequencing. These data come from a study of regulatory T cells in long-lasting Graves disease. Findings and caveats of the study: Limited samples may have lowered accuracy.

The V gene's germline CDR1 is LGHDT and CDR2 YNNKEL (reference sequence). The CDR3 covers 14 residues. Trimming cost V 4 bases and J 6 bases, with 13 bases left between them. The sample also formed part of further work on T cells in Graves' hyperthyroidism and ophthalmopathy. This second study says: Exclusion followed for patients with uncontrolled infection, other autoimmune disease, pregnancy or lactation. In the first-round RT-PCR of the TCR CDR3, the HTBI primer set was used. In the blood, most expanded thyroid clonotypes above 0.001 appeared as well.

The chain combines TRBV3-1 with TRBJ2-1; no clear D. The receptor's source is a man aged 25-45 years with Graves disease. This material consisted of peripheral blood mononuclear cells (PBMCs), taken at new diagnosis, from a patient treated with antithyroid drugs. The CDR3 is CASSPTTGSNEQFF. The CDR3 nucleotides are TGTGCCAGCAGCCCAACGACTGGCAGCAATGAGCAGTTCTTC.